The T cell receptor beta chain under discussion was sequenced for a study of OX40 agonist ivuxolimab in advanced cancers. The V gene's germline CDR1 is MGHRA and CDR2 YSYEKL. J was trimmed by 9 bases and V by 7 bases; bases with no gene match: 11. This CDR3 is built from 15 residues. The repertoire was sequenced with immunoSEQ multiplex PCR; TCRdb's copy has only in-frame clones and lacks some. Of about 79,000 clones listed, approximately 88% are singletons. This material consisted of CD4+ or CD8+ T cells sorted from blood, taken in a trial of the OX40 agonist ivuxolimab. V usage is TRBV4-1 and J usage is TRBJ2-1, with 11 bases fitting TRBD2. This TCR came from an adult with an advanced solid tumor such as melanoma, head and neck, liver or kidney cancer. The CDR3 here is CASNQVLAGEGEQFF. In nucleotides, the CDR3 is TGCGCCAGCAACCAGGTACTAGCGGGAGAGGGTGAGCAGTTCTTC.